The source of this TCR beta chain is a study of blood T cell repertoires in COVID-19. Assay: immunoSEQ multiplex PCR; the TCRdb copy retains only in-frame clones and omits some. Of about 93,000 clones listed, roughly 90% are singletons. V lost 6 bases, J lost 0 bases, and 12 bases lay in between. This CDR3 is built from 14 residues. Germline lookup yields CDR1 MNHEY and CDR2 SVGAGI. The receptor comes from a human donor with active COVID-19. The donor label of this sample is uncertain. This chain connects TRBV6-5 to TRBJ2-7; TRBD1 is a possible D gene (6 bases). Sequencing was carried out using peripheral blood. CDR3 DNA: TGTGCCAGCAGCGGTGGGGGCGACTCCTACGAGCAGTACTTC. This encodes CASSGGGDSYEQYF.